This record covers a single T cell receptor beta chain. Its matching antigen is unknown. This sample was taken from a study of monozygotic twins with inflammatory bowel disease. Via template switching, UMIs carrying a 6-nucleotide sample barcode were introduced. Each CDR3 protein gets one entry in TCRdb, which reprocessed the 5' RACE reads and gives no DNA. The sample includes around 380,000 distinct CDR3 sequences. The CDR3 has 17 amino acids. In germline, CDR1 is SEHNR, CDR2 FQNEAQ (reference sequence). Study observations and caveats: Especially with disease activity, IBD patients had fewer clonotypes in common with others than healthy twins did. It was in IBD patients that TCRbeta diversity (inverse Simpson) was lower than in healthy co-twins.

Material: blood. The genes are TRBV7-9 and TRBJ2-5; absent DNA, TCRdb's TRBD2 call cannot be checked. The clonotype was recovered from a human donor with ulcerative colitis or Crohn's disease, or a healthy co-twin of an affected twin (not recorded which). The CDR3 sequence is CASSLVAAGGRKETQYF.